The T cell receptor (beta chain) described here comes from a study of vaccination and CD4 T cells after COVID-19. The wider study: Overlapping spike peptides of SARS-CoV-2, HCoV-NL63, HCoV-OC43 and HCoV-229E stimulated the cells. Some control cultures received a CEFX pool, which served as the positive control. Others received an HIV-1 Nef pool or no peptide.

Trimming at V came to 4 bases and at J to 4 bases, leaving 5 bases not matched to a gene. The CDR3 spans 14 residues. Germline CDR1 and CDR2: WNHNN and SYGVQD (reference sequence). This clonotype appeared a single time. As yet, its antigen is unknown. Treatment here: roughly 10-day PBMC culture with coronavirus spike peptide pools or control peptides (ViraFEST assay). Negative selection recovered the CD4+ T cells once they had spent more than 8 days in culture. Cultured CD4+ T cells had their DNA profiled by the Oncomine TCR Beta short-read assay. Via MiXCR, TCRdb re-called the PCR reads, giving one row per CDR3 protein. The table records about 20,000 distinct CDR3 sequences, nearly 50% of them present only once.

The sequencing input was CD4+ T cells from blood, cultured in vitro. V gene TRBV10-1 combines with J gene TRBJ2-7; TRBD1 matches 9 bases. This TCR came from a human donor who had recovered from COVID-19. In DNA form, the CDR3 reads TGCGCCAGCAGTGCGGGACAGGGAGGGTACGAGCAGTACTTC. Amino acid sequence: CASSAGQGGYEQYF.